A selection of T cell receptor beta chains follows, all from one sample in a study of CXCR3-negative and CXCR3-positive naive CD8 T cells. TCRdb reprocessed the 5' RACE reads and stores each CDR3 protein as one record, lacking DNA. The table lists 6,000 to 7,500 distinct CDR3 sequences. The sequenced sample consisted of naive CXCR3- CD8+ T cells from blood. These receptors all come from a human donor in good health. Some clones in this sample may be carry-over from other donors' samples. CDR3s include the opening cysteine and the closing phenylalanine or tryptophan. The order of the fields is V gene, clone size, J gene, CDR3 protein. The listing skips clone size in some rows; elsewhere it reads once, few, many or a size class.

>TRBV29-1|medium-sized|TRBJ2-7
CSAQQGGFYEQYF
>TRBV29-1|medium-sized|TRBJ1-1
CSVPGTNTEAFF
>TRBV9|-|TRBJ1-1
CASSASIMNTEAFF
>TRBV29-1|medium-sized|TRBJ2-1
CSVALRYNEQFF
>TRBV3-1|-|TRBJ2-1
CASSQGLSGGYSYNEQFF
>TRBV6-1|-|TRBJ2-7
CASTSGRANEQYF
>TRBV7-9|medium-sized|TRBJ2-7
CASSLERTGPTYEQYF
>TRBV27|-|TRBJ1-5
CASGNRGERQPQHF
>TRBV5-1|-|TRBJ2-7
CASSLGGEQYF
>TRBV11-2|-|TRBJ2-5
CASSPYTGKGETQYF
>TRBV12-3/TRBV12-4|-|TRBJ2-3
CASSLRLGVDTQYF
>TRBV5-1|-|TRBJ2-7
CASSTGQGADEQYF
>TRBV21-1|-|TRBJ2-1
CASRPGSYNEQFF
>TRBV5-6|large|TRBJ2-4
CASSHQGVAKNIQYF
>TRBV20-1|-|TRBJ2-2
CSARDGANRTGELFF
>TRBV4-1|-|TRBJ2-7
CASSQVDRNYEQYF
>TRBV29-1|medium-sized|TRBJ2-2
CSGDRANTGELFF
>TRBV3-1|-|TRBJ2-3
CASSLGLGTDTQYF
>TRBV14|-|TRBJ2-1
CASSQDTSGSYNEQFF
>TRBV7-6|medium-sized|TRBJ2-1
CASRYRDSGSHEQFF
>TRBV29-1|-|TRBJ1-2
CSALGSVYGYTF
>TRBV29-1|-|TRBJ2-4
CSVTGQGPIQYF
>TRBV29-1|-|TRBJ2-3
CSVEGPSGLTDTQYF
>TRBV6-6|-|TRBJ2-1
CASSYWDRHEETQYF
>TRBV4-3|-|TRBJ2-3
CASSQGGDTDTQYF
>TRBV29-1|-|TRBJ1-1
CSVEEGNTEAFF
>TRBV6-2/TRBV6-3|-|TRBJ2-1
CASSYHLQEQFF